This is a list of T cell receptor beta chains from one sample in a study of molecular identifiers for immune sequencing clone quantification. One entry per CDR3 protein, called by TCRdb with MiXCR from the PCR reads. The table records a few hundred thousand distinct CDR3 sequences, 24% of them present only once. Material for sequencing was naive CD8+ T cells from blood, with Jurkat cell RNA spiked in. The receptors were sampled from a human donor in good health. Some libraries in this study had Jurkat cell RNA spiked in. The CDR3 runs from the conserved cysteine through the conserved F or W. The D gene is left open where the match is weak. Clone size is shown for a subset of rows, as once, few, many or a class of expanded clone.

TRBV6-2/TRBV6-3	TRBJ2-7	few	-	CASSPFLEEGEQYF	TGTGCCAGCAGTCCTTTTTTGGAGGAAGGCGAGCAGTACTTC
TRBV6-5	TRBJ2-7	few	TRBD2	CASSYSIFRSGRAYEQYF	TGTGCCAGCAGTTACTCGATATTCCGTAGCGGGAGGGCCTACGAGCAGTACTTC
TRBV21-1	TRBJ2-1	few	-	CASISRARNEQFF	TGTGCCAGCATTTCACGGGCGAGGAATGAGCAGTTCTTC
TRBV4-2	TRBJ2-3	-	-	CASSQEWNGYTDTQYF	TGTGCCAGCAGCCAAGAGTGGAACGGCTACACAGATACGCAGTATTTT
TRBV7-6	TRBJ2-3	many	-	CASSPDPGFTDTQYF	TGTGCCAGCAGCCCAGATCCAGGGTTTACAGATACGCAGTATTTT
TRBV13	TRBJ1-4	many	-	CASSLVAAEKLFF	TGTGCCAGCAGCTTAGTGGCAGCTGAAAAACTGTTTTTT
TRBV5-1	TRBJ1-1	many	-	CASSENPRLDNMNTEAFF	TGCGCCAGCAGCGAAAACCCCCGTCTAGACAACATGAACACTGAAGCTTTCTTT
TRBV5-1	TRBJ2-7	-	-	CASSLSPGPPYAPYF	TGCGCCAGCAGCTTATCGCCAGGGCCCCCCTACGCGCCGTACTTC
TRBV5-4	TRBJ2-2	many	-	CASSRGGELFF	TGTGCCAGCAGTCGTGGGGGGGAGCTGTTTTTT
TRBV28	TRBJ1-4	many	-	CASTSPPEATNEKLFF	TGTGCCAGCACCTCCCCCCCGGAGGCAACTAATGAAAAACTGTTTTTT
TRBV13	TRBJ2-1	few	TRBD1	CASSLRTGFNDEQFF	TGTGCCAGCAGCCTCCGGACAGGGTTTAACGATGAGCAGTTCTTC
TRBV7-8	TRBJ1-1	few	TRBD1	CATRTGATNTEAFF	TGTGCCACCCGGACAGGGGCCACGAACACTGAAGCTTTCTTT
TRBV11-2	TRBJ2-3	once	TRBD2	CASSLELKEVAGGITDTQYF	TGTGCCAGCAGCTTAGAACTAAAAGAAGTAGCGGGAGGTATCACAGATACGCAGTATTTT
TRBV27	TRBJ1-5	few	-	CASSAGHGGAQHF	TGTGCCAGCAGTGCCGGACACGGCGGGGCCCAGCATTTT
TRBV20-1	TRBJ2-3	-	TRBD1	CSARDYGQGRTDTQYF	TGCAGTGCTAGAGATTACGGACAGGGGAGGACAGATACGCAGTATTTT
TRBV6-5	TRBJ1-5	-	-	CASSYGGSNQPPHF	TGTGCCAGCAGTTATGGGGGGAGCAATCAGCCCCCGCATTTT
TRBV9	TRBJ2-3	-	TRBD1	CASSGGWILTGVDTQYF	TGTGCCAGCAGCGGAGGATGGATCTTGACAGGGGTGGATACGCAGTATTTT
TRBV7-6	TRBJ2-7	many	-	CASSLAAAGYEQYF	TGTGCCAGCAGCTTAGCGGCGGCGGGATACGAGCAGTACTTC
TRBV27	TRBJ2-7	-	-	CTSSQGTDSYEQYF	TGTACCAGCAGTCAAGGGACGGACTCCTACGAGCAGTACTTC
TRBV11-2	TRBJ2-5	few	-	CASSLDRPGTGEETQYF	TGTGCCAGCAGCTTAGATCGGCCGGGAACCGGGGAAGAGACCCAGTACTTC
TRBV19	TRBJ2-5	few	-	CASSIDDMGETQYF	TGTGCCAGTAGTATAGATGACATGGGGGAGACCCAGTACTTC
TRBV2	TRBJ2-1	few	TRBD2	CASSSGSYNEQFF	TGTGCCAGCTCTAGCGGATCCTACAATGAGCAGTTCTTC
TRBV4-3	TRBJ2-7	-	-	CASSQDLTGSSYEQYF	TGCGCCAGCAGCCAAGATCTCACAGGGAGCTCCTACGAGCAGTACTTC
TRBV14	TRBJ2-5	-	TRBD2	CASSQELPGLAAGTQYF	TGTGCCAGCAGCCAAGAACTTCCGGGACTAGCGGCAGGGACCCAGTACTTC
TRBV29-1	TRBJ2-7	-	-	CSATSRSPYEQYF	TGCAGCGCCACTAGCAGGAGCCCCTACGAGCAGTACTTC
TRBV28	TRBJ2-7	many	-	CASSFRAYEQYF	TGTGCCAGCAGTTTTCGTGCCTACGAGCAGTACTTC
TRBV7-9	TRBJ2-3	few	TRBD2	CASSPYWTSGSDADTQYF	TGTGCCAGCAGCCCCTATTGGACTAGCGGGAGTGATGCAGATACGCAGTATTTT
TRBV27	TRBJ1-5	-	-	CASSLGGVTEPQHF	TGTGCCAGCAGTTTAGGAGGGGTCACGGAGCCCCAGCATTTT
TRBV20-1	TRBJ2-7	-	-	CSASFAGADEQYF	TGCAGTGCTAGTTTCGCGGGGGCAGACGAGCAGTACTTC
TRBV7-9	TRBJ2-7	many	-	CASSLPGGYEQYF	TGTGCCAGCAGCTTGCCAGGGGGGTACGAGCAGTACTTC
TRBV6-1	TRBJ1-1	many	-	CASRIGPGTEAFF	TGTGCCAGCAGAATAGGGCCAGGGACTGAAGCTTTCTTT
TRBV7-8	TRBJ2-4	many	-	CASSLAAGFQYF	TGTGCCAGCAGCTTAGCCGCTGGGTTTCAATACTTC
TRBV28	TRBJ1-1	few	-	CASSSPSGSEAFF	TGTGCCAGCTCATCCCCTAGCGGATCTGAAGCTTTCTTT
TRBV11-2	TRBJ2-6	few	-	CASSLGRRGSGANVLTF	TGTGCCAGCAGCTTAGGCAGGCGAGGCTCTGGGGCCAACGTCCTGACTTTC
TRBV5-6	TRBJ1-1	many	-	CASSSVGNTEAFF	TGTGCCAGCAGCTCGGTAGGGAACACTGAAGCTTTCTTT
TRBV7-9	TRBJ2-1	few	TRBD2	CASRDQAGGPYNEQFF	TGTGCCAGCAGGGATCAAGCGGGAGGCCCCTACAATGAGCAGTTCTTC
TRBV7-9	TRBJ2-5	few	-	CASTPGPQETQYF	TGTGCCAGCACCCCGGGGCCCCAAGAGACCCAGTACTTC
TRBV4-3	TRBJ2-2	few	-	CASSQDRVSTGELFF	TGCGCCAGCAGCCAAGACAGGGTTAGCACCGGGGAGCTGTTTTTT
TRBV4-1	TRBJ2-7	few	-	CASSQESPGPYEQYF	TGCGCCAGCAGCCAAGAGTCGCCAGGGCCTTACGAGCAGTACTTC
TRBV4-3	TRBJ1-1	-	-	CASSQEYPGMNTEAFF	TGCGCCAGCAGCCAAGAATACCCAGGGATGAACACTGAAGCTTTCTTT
TRBV7-8	TRBJ1-1	few	TRBD1	CASSTTGIATEAFF	TGTGCCAGCAGCACGACAGGGATTGCCACTGAAGCTTTCTTT
TRBV27	TRBJ2-5	many	-	CASSLGHQETQYF	TGTGCCAGCAGTCTGGGGCACCAAGAGACCCAGTACTTC
TRBV6-2/TRBV6-3	TRBJ2-2	-	-	CASSYFGPNAGELFF	TGTGCCAGCAGTTACTTCGGACCGAACGCCGGTGAGCTGTTTTTT
TRBV5-1	TRBJ1-1	many	TRBD1	CASSFDRDYTEAFF	TGCGCCAGCAGCTTCGACAGGGATTACACTGAAGCTTTCTTT
TRBV7-9	TRBJ2-3	many	TRBD1	CASSSKQGAYTDTQYF	TGTGCCAGCAGCTCGAAACAGGGGGCTTACACAGATACGCAGTATTTT
TRBV4-3	TRBJ1-3	-	TRBD1	CASSQWTGGNPGNTIYF	TGCGCCAGCAGCCAATGGACAGGGGGCAATCCCGGAAACACCATATATTTT
TRBV20-1	TRBJ2-3	-	-	CSARDSRESTDTQYF	TGCAGTGCTAGAGATTCCCGGGAGAGCACAGATACGCAGTATTTT
TRBV14	TRBJ1-2	many	-	CASSQLSRSPNYGYTF	TGTGCCAGCAGCCAATTGAGTCGGTCCCCCAACTATGGCTACACCTTC
TRBV6-2/TRBV6-3	TRBJ1-1	many	-	CASSPGLEAFF	TGTGCCAGCAGTCCTGGGCTAGAAGCTTTCTTT
TRBV7-9	TRBJ2-3	-	-	CASSSPPAGQPSTDTQYF	TGTGCCAGCAGCTCCCCCCCTGCGGGACAGCCCAGCACAGATACGCAGTATTTT
TRBV24-1	TRBJ2-2	few	-	CATSDTRTGELFF	TGTGCCACCAGTGACACTAGGACCGGGGAGCTGTTTTTT
TRBV5-1	TRBJ2-3	many	-	CASSLGVLLSTDTQYF	TGCGCCAGCAGCTTGGGAGTACTCTTGAGCACAGATACGCAGTATTTT
TRBV28	TRBJ1-5	few	-	CASNLNRDNPGTSWDQPQHF	TGTGCCAGCAATTTGAATAGAGATAACCCAGGGACTTCTTGGGATCAGCCCCAGCATTTT
TRBV5-1	TRBJ2-7	many	TRBD1	CASSTETGGFPYEQYF	TGCGCCAGCAGCACCGAAACAGGGGGCTTTCCCTACGAGCAGTACTTC
TRBV20-1	TRBJ2-7	few	-	CSARALATNSYEQYF	TGCAGTGCGAGAGCCCTAGCGACCAACTCCTACGAGCAGTACTTC
TRBV5-1	TRBJ2-7	many	TRBD2	CASRPQRAGAYEQYF	TGCGCCAGCAGACCCCAACGGGCGGGGGCCTACGAGCAGTACTTC
TRBV27	TRBJ1-1	-	-	CASSPNPSKTPEAFF	TGTGCCAGCAGTCCCAACCCCTCAAAGACTCCTGAAGCTTTCTTT
TRBV4-3	TRBJ1-1	-	-	CASNVWEGNTEVFF	TGCGCCAGCAACGTTTGGGAGGGGAACACTGAAGTTTTCTTT
TRBV19	TRBJ2-7	few	-	CASSIRDGSYEQYF	TGTGCCAGTAGTATCCGGGACGGTTCCTACGAGCAGTACTTC